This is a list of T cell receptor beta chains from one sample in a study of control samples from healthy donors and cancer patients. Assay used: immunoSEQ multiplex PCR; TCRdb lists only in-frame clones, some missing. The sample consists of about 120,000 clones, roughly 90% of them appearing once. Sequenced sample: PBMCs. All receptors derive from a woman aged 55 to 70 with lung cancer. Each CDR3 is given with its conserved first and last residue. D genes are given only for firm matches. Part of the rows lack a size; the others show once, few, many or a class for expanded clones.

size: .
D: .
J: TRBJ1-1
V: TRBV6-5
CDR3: CASRTGNTEAFF
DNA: TGTGCCAGCAGGACAGGGAACACTGAAGCTTTCTTT

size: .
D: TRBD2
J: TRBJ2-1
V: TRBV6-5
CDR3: CASLSGRGGLNEQFF
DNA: TGTGCCAGTCTAAGCGGGAGAGGAGGGCTCAATGAGCAGTTCTTC

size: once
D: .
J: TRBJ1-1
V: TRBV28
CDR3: CASSFVQVLTEAFF
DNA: TGTGCCAGCAGTTTTGTCCAGGTACTCACTGAAGCTTTCTTT

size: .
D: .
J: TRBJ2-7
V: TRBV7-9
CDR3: CASSFTGSSYEQYF
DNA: TGTGCCAGCAGCTTCACAGGTTCCTCCTACGAGCAGTACTTC

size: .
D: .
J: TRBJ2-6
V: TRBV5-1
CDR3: CASSLGATDSGANVLTF
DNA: TGCGCCAGCAGCTTGGGCGCGACCGACTCTGGGGCCAACGTCCTGACTTTC

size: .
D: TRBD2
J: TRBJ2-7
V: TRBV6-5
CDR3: CATASGSYSYEQYF
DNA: TGTGCCACCGCAAGCGGGAGCTACTCCTACGAGCAGTACTTC

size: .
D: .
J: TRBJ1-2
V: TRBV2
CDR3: CASRGQIYYGYTF
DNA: TGTGCCAGCAGAGGACAGATATACTATGGCTACACCTTC

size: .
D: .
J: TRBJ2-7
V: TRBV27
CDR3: CASSFGTSGGEQYF
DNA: TGTGCCAGCAGTTTTGGGACCTCTGGCGGAGAGCAGTACTTC

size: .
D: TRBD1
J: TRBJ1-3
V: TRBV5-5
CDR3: CASSLGDRGSGNTIYF
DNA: TGTGCCAGCAGCTTGGGGGACAGGGGGAGTGGAAACACCATATATTTT

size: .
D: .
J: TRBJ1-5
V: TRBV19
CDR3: CASSGLDASNQPQHF
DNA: TGTGCCAGTAGTGGCCTGGACGCTAGCAATCAGCCCCAGCATTTT

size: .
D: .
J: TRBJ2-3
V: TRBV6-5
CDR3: CATAPPQGSTDTQYF
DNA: TGTGCCACGGCCCCTCCTCAGGGGAGCACAGATACGCAGTATTTT

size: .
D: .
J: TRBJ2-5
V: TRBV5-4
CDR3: CASSLGGILQETQYF
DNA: TGTGCCAGCAGCTTGGGGGGGATCCTCCAAGAGACCCAGTACTTC

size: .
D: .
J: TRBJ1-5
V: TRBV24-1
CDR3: CATSGSEGNQPQHF
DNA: TGTGCCACCAGTGGCTCAGAAGGCAATCAGCCCCAGCATTTT

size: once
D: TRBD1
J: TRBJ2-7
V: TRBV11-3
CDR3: CASSLSRGRYEQYF
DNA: TGTGCCAGCAGCTTATCCAGGGGGCGATACGAGCAGTACTTC

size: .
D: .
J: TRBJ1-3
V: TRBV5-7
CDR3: CASSLAKDPGPSGNTIYF
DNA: TGTGCCAGCAGCTTGGCAAAGGATCCGGGTCCCTCTGGAAACACCATATATTTT

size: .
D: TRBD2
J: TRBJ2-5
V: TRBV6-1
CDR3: CASSEGLAGGLETQYF
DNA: TGTGCCAGCAGTGAAGGTTTAGCGGGAGGGTTAGAGACCCAGTACTTC

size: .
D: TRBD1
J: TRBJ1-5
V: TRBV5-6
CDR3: CASSLGQGDSNQPQHF
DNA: TGTGCCAGCAGCTTGGGACAGGGAGATAGCAATCAGCCCCAGCATTTT

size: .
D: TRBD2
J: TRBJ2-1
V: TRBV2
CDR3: CASTSGLAGTYNEQFF
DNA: TGTGCCAGCACCTCGGGACTAGCGGGAACCTACAATGAGCAGTTCTTC

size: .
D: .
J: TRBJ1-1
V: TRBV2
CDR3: CASSAGTVNTEAFF
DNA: TGTGCCAGCAGTGCCGGGACTGTGAACACTGAAGCTTTCTTT

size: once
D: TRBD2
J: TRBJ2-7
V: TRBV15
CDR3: CATSKVRGGRAPYEQYF
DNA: TGTGCCACCAGCAAGGTCCGGGGCGGGAGGGCCCCCTACGAGCAGTACTTC

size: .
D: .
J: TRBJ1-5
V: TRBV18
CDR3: CASSPSGRNQPQHF
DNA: TGTGCCAGCTCACCGTCGGGGCGGAATCAGCCCCAGCATTTT